A single sample gave rise to the 20 T cell receptor beta chains below, sequenced in a study of PD-L1 blockade in urothelial cancer. The data were produced by immunoSEQ multiplex PCR, yet TCRdb's version contains in-frame clones alone and is incomplete. This repertoire shows 30,000 to 45,000 clones, roughly 82% found once; its top ten account for 10% to 13%. Stated time point: peripheral blood 6 weeks after treatment start. This sample comprised PBMCs, obtained around atezolizumab (anti-PD-L1) treatment. The source of these receptors is a man between 40 and 49 years old with urothelial cancer.

The chain is built from TRBV5-3 and TRBJ1-5; D gene unclear. TRBV5-3 is flagged as an ORF with uncertain function. This CDR3 contains 12 residues. Trimming took off 4 bases at V and 5 bases at J, with 7 bases between the two ends. DNA of the CDR3: TGTGCCAGAAGCCGGGGAGATCAGCCCCAGCATTTT. Translated, it gives CARSRGDQPQHF.

This clone was detected once. The chain has TRBV6-5 and TRBJ2-7, with D possibly TRBD2 on 5 matching bases. V was cut by 4 bases and J by 2 bases, with 12 bases left in between. This CDR3 has 14 residues. Germline lookup yields CDR1 MNHEY and CDR2 SVGAGI. CDR3 DNA sequence: TGTGCCAGCAGTTCCTCCGCCGGGACCTACGAGCAGTACTTC. Translated: CASSSSAGTYEQYF.

This clone showed up just once. The chain is built from TRBV7-9 and TRBJ2-7, with D possibly TRBD1 on 5 matching bases. Germline V gene data show CDR1 as SEHNR and CDR2 as FQNEAQ (reference sequence). Trimming shortened V by 3 bases and J by 4 bases, and 16 bases separated the two germline ends. The CDR3 consists of 15 residues. CDR3 DNA sequence: TGTGCCAGCAGCTTCGGACACCCGACCTCGTACGAGCAGTACTTC. It encodes CASSFGHPTSYEQYF.

The chain carries TRBV18 and TRBJ2-2, with D maybe TRBD1 (5 bases). V was pared by 6 bases and J by 1 base, with 12 bases between. CDR3 length: 15 amino acids. Looked up from germline, CDR1 is KGHSH and CDR2 is LQKENI. In nucleotides, the CDR3 is TGTGCCAGCTCCCCCGACAGAAAGAACACCGGGGAGCTGTTTTTT. Translating it yields CASSPDRKNTGELFF.

The chain recombines TRBV6-1 with TRBJ2-7; 7 bases match TRBD2. This CDR3 is 16 amino acids long. V lost 2 bases and J lost 3; bases outside the gene matches: 10. Germline-derived CDR1 and CDR2 are MNHNS and SASEGT. The chain's CDR3 is CASSESWGGDGYEQYF. For the CDR3, the DNA is TGTGCCAGCAGTGAAAGCTGGGGGGGGGACGGCTACGAGCAGTACTTC.

Here the CDR3 DNA reads TGTGCCAGTAGTAATACAGGCGAGGCTCAGCCCCAGCATTTT. Its protein is CASSNTGEAQPQHF. The chain employs TRBV19 and TRBJ1-5, with D perhaps matching TRBD1 (5 bases). V gave up 4 bases and J gave up 6 bases, with 13 bases separating them. Germline-derived CDR1 and CDR2 are LNHDA and SQIVND (reference sequence). The CDR3 spans 14 residues.

This clone was recorded once. The J gene is TRBJ1-1, the V gene TRBV5-1; D perhaps matches TRBD1 (5 bases). With 5 bases removed from V and 3 bases from J, the gap between germline ends came to 11 bases. The CDR3 length is 13 residues. CDR1 SGHRS and CDR2 YFSETQ come from the germline V gene. DNA for the CDR3: TGCGCCAGCAGGTGGGGCGAGGACACTGAAGCTTTCTTT. Translated: CASRWGEDTEAFF.

V usage is TRBV18 and J usage is TRBJ1-5; 9 bases agree with TRBD1. The germline V gene encodes CDR1 KGHSH and CDR2 LQKENI. This CDR3 has 14 amino acids. The V segment lost 5 bases and the J segment 3 bases; nucleotides outside the gene matches: 2. The CDR3 sequence: CASSGTGSNQPQHF. Written as DNA, the CDR3 is TGTGCCAGCTCAGGGACAGGGTCCAATCAGCCCCAGCATTTT.

The chain's CDR3 is CASSLREDSYNEQFF. The CDR3, as DNA: TGTGCCAGCAGCTTACGAGAGGACAGCTACAATGAGCAGTTCTTC. V gene TRBV9 combines with J gene TRBJ2-1; D perhaps matches TRBD1 (6 bases). Germline V lookup: CDR1 SGDLS, CDR2 YYNGEE. The V and J ends lost 4 bases and 3 bases respectively, with 14 bases between them. This CDR3 is 15 amino acids long.

This clone was detected only once. J is TRBJ1-1 and V is TRBV5-6; unclear D gene. The CDR3 totals 14 residues. Germline V gene data show CDR1 as SGHDT and CDR2 as YYEEEE. Trimming stripped 4 bases from V and 3 bases from J, with 13 bases between. The CDR3 spells CASSRLRVDTEAFF. The DNA of the CDR3 is TGTGCCAGCAGCCGCCTGAGGGTTGACACTGAAGCTTTCTTT.

This chain connects TRBV5-6 to TRBJ2-1; 10 nucleotides match TRBD2. Germline CDR1 and CDR2: SGHDT and YYEEEE. The trim removed 2 bases at V and 2 bases at J, leaving 4 bases unmatched. The CDR3 runs to 16 residues. CDR3 DNA sequence: TGTGCCAGCAGCTTAAGGACTAGCGGCACCTACAATGAGCAGTTCTTC. As protein: CASSLRTSGTYNEQFF.

CDR3 in amino acids: CASSRQDSSYEQYF. The CDR3 DNA is TGTGCCAGCTCACGGCAGGATTCATCCTACGAGCAGTACTTC. V gene TRBV18 combines with J gene TRBJ2-7; D uncertain. Trimming removed 4 bases at V and 1 base at J, with 11 bases between. The germline V gene has CDR1 KGHSH and CDR2 LQKENI. This CDR3 is 14 amino acids long.

The rearrangement uses TRBV28 and TRBJ2-7; 7 nucleotides agree with TRBD1. This CDR3 has 12 residues. Germline CDR1 and CDR2: MDHEN and SYDVKM. After removal of 11 bases from V and 2 bases from J, the junction contained 6 bases not matched to a gene. The CDR3 region is CAEGDSTYEQYF. The CDR3 nucleotides are TGTGCCGAAGGGGACAGTACCTACGAGCAGTACTTC.

The chain employs TRBV7-2 and TRBJ2-7; 11 positions match TRBD2. Germline V gives CDR1 SGHTA, CDR2 FQGNSA. The J segment lost 3 bases and the V segment lost 3 bases, leaving 7 bases of the junction unmatched. This CDR3 is 16 amino acids long. This CDR3 is CASSFQTSGGIYEQYF. DNA for the CDR3: TGTGCCAGCAGCTTTCAAACTAGCGGGGGCATCTACGAGCAGTACTTC.

This rearrangement joins TRBV7-8 to TRBJ2-7; TRBD1 matches 9 bases. V was pared by 4 bases and J by 0 bases, with 16 bases of the junction left unmatched. This CDR3 has 19 amino acids. Germline assignment: CDR1 SGHVS and CDR2 FQNEAQ. The CDR3, as DNA: TGTGCCAGCAGCTCCGACTGGGACAGGGACTGGGGGGGCTCCTACGAGCAGTACTTC. Its protein product is CASSSDWDRDWGGSYEQYF. Supplemented by reference TRBV7-8 and TRBJ2-7, the full variable domain reads GAGVSQSPRYKVAKRGQDVALRCDPISGHVSLFWYQQALGQGPEFLTYFQNEAQLDKSGLPSDRFFAERPEGSVSTLKIQRTQQEDSAVYLCASSSDWDRDWGGSYEQYFGPGTRLTVT.

This clone has just one count. V and J are TRBV19 and TRBJ2-2; no reliable D call. Trimming cost V 4 bases and J 4 bases, with 7 bases left between them. The CDR3 extends over 13 amino acids. Germline CDR1 LNHDA, CDR2 SQIVND (reference sequence). CDR3 nucleotides: TGTGCCAGTAGTAAACAACGCACCGGGGAGCTGTTTTTT. Translated, it gives CASSKQRTGELFF.

V gene TRBV29-1 combines with J gene TRBJ2-3; the D gene is possibly TRBD1 (6 bases). CDR3 length: 15 residues. Deletions cut 7 bases from V and 2 bases from J, with 19 bases between. CDR1 is SQVTM and CDR2 is ANQGSEA in the germline V gene. This CDR3 is CSGRMTGQLTDTQYF. Here the CDR3 DNA reads TGCAGCGGCCGGATGACAGGCCAGCTCACAGATACGCAGTATTTT.

CDR3 amino acids: CSALLAGAGEQYF. The CDR3 region has the DNA TGCAGCGCTTTACTAGCGGGGGCTGGCGAGCAGTACTTC. The chain couples TRBV29-1 to TRBJ2-7; 11 bases match TRBD2. The CDR3 runs to 13 residues. The germline CDR1 and CDR2 sequences are SQVTM and ANQGSEA. Losses at the gene ends were 7 bases for V and 6 bases for J; bases not matched to a gene: 8.

The V call is TRBV10-3, the J call TRBJ2-7; possibly TRBD2 for D (5 bases). Trimming stripped 5 bases from V and 3 bases from J, with 11 bases between. The CDR3 totals 13 residues. Germline V lookup: CDR1 ENHRY, CDR2 SYGVKD. CDR3 loop: CAISKGRDYEQYF. DNA for the CDR3: TGTGCCATCAGTAAAGGACGGGACTACGAGCAGTACTTC.

This chain joins TRBV4-1 and TRBJ2-1; 9 nucleotides match TRBD2. The CDR3 is made up of 16 amino acids. Looked up from germline, CDR1 is MGHRA and CDR2 is YSYEKL. V shed 3 bases, J shed 7 bases, and the junction held 10 bases outside the gene matches. The CDR3 DNA reads as TGCGCCAGCAGCCATCCCCTAGCGGGAATTACGAATGAGCAGTTCTTC. Translated: CASSHPLAGITNEQFF.